This record covers a single TCR beta chain. The sample belongs to a study of blood T cell repertoires in COVID-19. Study overall: Specimens from acute and convalescent COVID-19 originated in the United States, Italy and Spain.

Produced via immunoSEQ multiplex PCR; TCRdb's table is partial and in-frame only. The table has approximately 54,000 clones, roughly 79% seen once; the top ten hold about 5.4%. From germline, CDR1 is ENHRY and CDR2 SYGVKD. This CDR3 has 15 residues. The V gene lost 2 bases and the J gene lost 7 bases, with 12 bases spanning the gap. The sample was peripheral blood. The source is a woman in her sixties or seventies with acute or convalescent COVID-19. This sequence joins TRBV10-3 and TRBJ1-6, with D maybe TRBD1 (5 bases). The CDR3 nucleotides read TGTGCCATCAGTGAGGGCAGGGTGGGCAATTCACCCCTCCACTTT. Its protein product is CAISEGRVGNSPLHF.